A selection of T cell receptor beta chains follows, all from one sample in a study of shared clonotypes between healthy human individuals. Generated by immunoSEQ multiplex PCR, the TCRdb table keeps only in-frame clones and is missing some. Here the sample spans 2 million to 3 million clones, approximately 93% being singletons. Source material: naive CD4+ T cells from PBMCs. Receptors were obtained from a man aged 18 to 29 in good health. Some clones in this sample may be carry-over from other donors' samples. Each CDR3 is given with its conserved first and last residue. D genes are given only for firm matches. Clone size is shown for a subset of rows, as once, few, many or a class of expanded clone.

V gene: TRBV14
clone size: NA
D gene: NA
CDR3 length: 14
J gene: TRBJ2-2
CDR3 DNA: TGTGCCAGCAGCCAAAGGTTGGGCGCCGGGGAGCTGTTTTTT
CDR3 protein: CASSQRLGAGELFF

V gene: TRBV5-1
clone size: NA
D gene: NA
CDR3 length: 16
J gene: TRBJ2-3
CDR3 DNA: TGCGCCAGCAGCTTGGTCGCAGTCAGGGCCACAGATACGCAGTATTTT
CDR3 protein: CASSLVAVRATDTQYF

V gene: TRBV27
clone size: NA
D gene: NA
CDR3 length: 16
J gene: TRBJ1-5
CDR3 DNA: TGTGCCAGCAGCGAACCTGCGGGTAATAGCAATCAGCCCCAGCATTTT
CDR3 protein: CASSEPAGNSNQPQHF

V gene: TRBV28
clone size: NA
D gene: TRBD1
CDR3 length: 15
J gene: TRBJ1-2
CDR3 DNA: TGTGCCAGCAGTGCTCAGGGACAGGGGAACTATGGCTACACCTTC
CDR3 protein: CASSAQGQGNYGYTF

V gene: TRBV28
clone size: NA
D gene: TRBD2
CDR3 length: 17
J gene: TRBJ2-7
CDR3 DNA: TGTGCCAGCGGAAGTGCCGGGACTAGCGGAACTTCCTACGAGCAGTACTTC
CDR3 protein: CASGSAGTSGTSYEQYF

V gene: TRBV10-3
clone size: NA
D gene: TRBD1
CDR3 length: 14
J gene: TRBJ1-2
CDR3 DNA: TGTGCCATCAGTGAGAAGGGACAGGAGTATGGCTACACCTTC
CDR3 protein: CAISEKGQEYGYTF

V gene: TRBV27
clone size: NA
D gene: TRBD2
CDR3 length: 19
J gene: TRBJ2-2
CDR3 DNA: TGTGCCAGCAGTTTAACCCGGACTAGCGGACCTTCGAACACCGGGGAGCTGTTTTTT
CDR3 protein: CASSLTRTSGPSNTGELFF

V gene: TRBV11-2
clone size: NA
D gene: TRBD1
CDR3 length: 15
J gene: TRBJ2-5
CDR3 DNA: TGTGCCAGCAGCTTAGGGGGACAGGAGTGGGGGACCCAGTACTTC
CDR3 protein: CASSLGGQEWGTQYF

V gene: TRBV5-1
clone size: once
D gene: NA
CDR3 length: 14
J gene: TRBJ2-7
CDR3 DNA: TGCGCCAGCAGCCCGTTAGTAACAGGCTACGAGCAGTACTTC
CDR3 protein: CASSPLVTGYEQYF

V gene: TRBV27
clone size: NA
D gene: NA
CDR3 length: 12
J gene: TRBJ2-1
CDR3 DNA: TGTGCCACCCAAGGAGGGGTAAGGGAGCAGTTCTTC
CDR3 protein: CATQGGVREQFF

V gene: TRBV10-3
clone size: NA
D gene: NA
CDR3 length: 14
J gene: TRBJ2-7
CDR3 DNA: TGTGCCATCAGTGACTCCGGGACGAACCGCGAGCAGTACTTC
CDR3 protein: CAISDSGTNREQYF

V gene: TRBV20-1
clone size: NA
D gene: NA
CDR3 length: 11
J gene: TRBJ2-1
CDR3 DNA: TGCAGTGCTAGAGCATACAATGAGCAGTTCTTC
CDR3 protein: CSARAYNEQFF

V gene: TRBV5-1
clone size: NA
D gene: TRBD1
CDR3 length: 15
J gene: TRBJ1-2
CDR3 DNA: TGCGCCAGCAGCCACCCCGCGACAGGGGACTATGGCTACACCTTC
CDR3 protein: CASSHPATGDYGYTF

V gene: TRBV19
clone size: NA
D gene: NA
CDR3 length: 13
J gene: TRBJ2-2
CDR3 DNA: TGTGCCAGTACCCCACGGAACACCGGGGAGCTGTTTTTT
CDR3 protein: CASTPRNTGELFF

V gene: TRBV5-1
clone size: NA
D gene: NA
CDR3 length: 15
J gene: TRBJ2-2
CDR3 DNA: TGCGCCAGCAGCTTCGGGGGCGCGAGCACCGGGGAGCTGTTTTTT
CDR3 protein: CASSFGGASTGELFF

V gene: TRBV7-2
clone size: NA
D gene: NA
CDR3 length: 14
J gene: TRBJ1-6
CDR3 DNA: TGTGCCAGCAGCCCGAGGGGGAGGGATTCACCCCTCCACTTT
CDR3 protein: CASSPRGRDSPLHF

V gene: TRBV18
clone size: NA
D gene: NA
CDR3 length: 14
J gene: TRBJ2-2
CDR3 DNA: TGTGCCAGCTCACCACCTTCGGGGACCGGGGAGCTGTTTTTT
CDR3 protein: CASSPPSGTGELFF

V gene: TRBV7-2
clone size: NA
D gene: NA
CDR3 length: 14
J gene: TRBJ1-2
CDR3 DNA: TGTGCCAGCAGCTTAAATACATATGCCGGCGGCTACACCTTC
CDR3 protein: CASSLNTYAGGYTF

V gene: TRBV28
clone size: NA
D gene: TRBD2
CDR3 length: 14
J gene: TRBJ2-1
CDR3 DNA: TGTGCCAGCAGCAAATTAGCGGGGAACAATGAGCAGTTCTTC
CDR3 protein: CASSKLAGNNEQFF

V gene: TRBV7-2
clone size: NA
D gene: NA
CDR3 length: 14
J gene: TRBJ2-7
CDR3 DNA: TGTGCCAGCAGCTTGTCCAGGAGCTCCTACGAGCAGTACTTC
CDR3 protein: CASSLSRSSYEQYF

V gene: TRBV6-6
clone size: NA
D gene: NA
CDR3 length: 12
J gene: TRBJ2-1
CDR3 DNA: TGTGCCAGCAGCCCGGCGGTAGGTGAGCAGTTCTTC
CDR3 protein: CASSPAVGEQFF

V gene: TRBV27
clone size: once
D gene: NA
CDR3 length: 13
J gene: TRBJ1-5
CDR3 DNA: TGTGCCAGCAGTTTAGAGCTGGGTGTGCCCCAGCATTTT
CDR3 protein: CASSLELGVPQHF

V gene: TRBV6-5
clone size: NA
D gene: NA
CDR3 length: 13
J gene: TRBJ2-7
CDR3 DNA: TGTGCCTCGGGCTTTTTATCCTCCTACGAGCAGTACTTC
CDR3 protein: CASGFLSSYEQYF

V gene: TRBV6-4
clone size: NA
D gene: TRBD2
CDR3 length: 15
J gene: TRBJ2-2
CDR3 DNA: TGTGCCAGCACGGCTAGCGGGACGAACACCGGGGAGCTGTTTTTT
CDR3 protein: CASTASGTNTGELFF

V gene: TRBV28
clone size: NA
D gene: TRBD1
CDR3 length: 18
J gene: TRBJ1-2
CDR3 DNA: TGTGCCAGCAGTTTATACTCATCAGGGGGAAGGAAAATCTATGGCTACACCTTC
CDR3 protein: CASSLYSSGGRKIYGYTF

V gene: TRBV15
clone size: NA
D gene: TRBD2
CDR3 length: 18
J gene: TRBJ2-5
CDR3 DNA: TGTGCCACCAGCAGAGATAGGGAGGGACTAGCGGGAGTGGGGACCCAGTACTTC
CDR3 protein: CATSRDREGLAGVGTQYF

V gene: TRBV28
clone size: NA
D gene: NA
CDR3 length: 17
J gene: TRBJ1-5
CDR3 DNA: TGTGCCAGCATTAAATTGGGCGGCGGGTATAGCAATCAGCCCCAGCATTTT
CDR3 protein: CASIKLGGGYSNQPQHF

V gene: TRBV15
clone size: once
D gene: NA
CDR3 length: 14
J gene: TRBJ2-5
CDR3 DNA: TGTGCCACCAGCAGAGGGTCAGTCCAAGAGACCCAGTACTTC
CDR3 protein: CATSRGSVQETQYF

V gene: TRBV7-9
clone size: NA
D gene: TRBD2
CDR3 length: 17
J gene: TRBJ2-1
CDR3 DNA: TGTGCCAGCAGCTTAATGACGAGCGGGAGTACCTACAATGAGCAGTTCTTC
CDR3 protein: CASSLMTSGSTYNEQFF

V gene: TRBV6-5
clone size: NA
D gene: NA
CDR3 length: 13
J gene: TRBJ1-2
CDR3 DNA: TGTGCCAGCAGTACGGGACTTCCTTATGGCTACACCTTC
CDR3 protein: CASSTGLPYGYTF

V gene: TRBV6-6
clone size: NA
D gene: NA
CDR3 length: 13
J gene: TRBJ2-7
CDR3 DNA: TGTGCCAGCAGAAGCCAGGATACCCACGAGCAGTACTTC
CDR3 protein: CASRSQDTHEQYF

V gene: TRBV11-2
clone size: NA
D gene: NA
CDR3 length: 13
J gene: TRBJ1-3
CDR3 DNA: TGTGCCAGCAGCGCCACGCCTGGAAACACCATATATTTT
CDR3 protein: CASSATPGNTIYF

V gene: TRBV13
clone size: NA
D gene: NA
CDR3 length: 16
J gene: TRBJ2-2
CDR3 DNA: TGTGCCAGCAGCCCCCCGGGGACGAGGAGTATCGGGGAGCTGTTTTTT
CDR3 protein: CASSPPGTRSIGELFF

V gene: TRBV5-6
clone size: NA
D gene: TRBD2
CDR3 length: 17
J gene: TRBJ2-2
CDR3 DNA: TGTGCCAGCAGCTTGGTAGAGGCGGGAGGTTCTATCGGGGAGCTGTTTTTT
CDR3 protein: CASSLVEAGGSIGELFF

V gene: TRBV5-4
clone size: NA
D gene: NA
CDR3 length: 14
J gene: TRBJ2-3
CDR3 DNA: TGTGCCAGCAGATTGGAGTTGCTTACAGATACGCAGTATTTT
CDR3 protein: CASRLELLTDTQYF

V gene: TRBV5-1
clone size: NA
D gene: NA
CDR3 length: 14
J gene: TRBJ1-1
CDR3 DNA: TGCGCCAGCAGCCGCCAAGGGGCAAACACTGAAGCTTTCTTT
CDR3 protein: CASSRQGANTEAFF

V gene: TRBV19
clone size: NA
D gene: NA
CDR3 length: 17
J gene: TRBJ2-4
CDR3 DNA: TGTGCCAGTAGTCCGGGCGCCGTATTACTAGCCAAAAACATTCAGTACTTC
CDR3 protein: CASSPGAVLLAKNIQYF

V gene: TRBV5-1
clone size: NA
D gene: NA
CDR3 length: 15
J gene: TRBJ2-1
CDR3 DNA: TGCGCCAGCAGCTTGGGGCTTAACTCCTACAATGAGCAGTTCTTC
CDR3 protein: CASSLGLNSYNEQFF

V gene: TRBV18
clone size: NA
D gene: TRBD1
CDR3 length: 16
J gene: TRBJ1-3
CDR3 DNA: TGTGCCAGCTCAGCAACAGGGGGGAACTCTGGAAACACCATATATTTT
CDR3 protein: CASSATGGNSGNTIYF

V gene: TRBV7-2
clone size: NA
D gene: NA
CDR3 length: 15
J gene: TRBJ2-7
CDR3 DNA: TGTGCCAGCAGTCGAACCCGGACTACAACCTACGAGCAGTACTTC
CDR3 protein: CASSRTRTTTYEQYF

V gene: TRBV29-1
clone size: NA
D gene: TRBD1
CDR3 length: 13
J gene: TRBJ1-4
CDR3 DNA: TGCAGCGTTGGCGGCAGGGGGCTGGAAAAACTGTTTTTT
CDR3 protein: CSVGGRGLEKLFF

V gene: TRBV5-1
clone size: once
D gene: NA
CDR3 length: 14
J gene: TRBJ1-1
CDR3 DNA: TGCGCCAGCAGTTCACGGACGGTAAACACTGAAGCTTTCTTT
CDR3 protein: CASSSRTVNTEAFF

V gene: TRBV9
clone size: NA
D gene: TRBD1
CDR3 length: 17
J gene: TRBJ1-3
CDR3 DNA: TGTGCCAGCAGCCCAAGGACAGGGATGAGCTCTGGAAACACCATATATTTT
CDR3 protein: CASSPRTGMSSGNTIYF